Only a few counts were recorded for the clone carrying this T cell receptor (beta chain). Its specificity is not known. The record originates from a study of breast tumors, draining lymph nodes, adjacent tissues. Study-level findings and limits: Compared with lymph nodes, tumors were less diverse; compared with nontumor tissue, more. Tumor and nontumor repertoires were significantly more similar in luminal-like than in basal-like breast cancer. Most tumor T cells seemingly derive from lymph node, then expand in tumor. Data only fit, rather than demonstrated, lymph node origin of most tumor T cells.

Samples came from axillary lymph nodes draining the breast cancer. TCRdb itself ran the multiplex PCR reads through MiXCR, one entry per CDR3 protein. The sample yields 150,000 to 200,000 distinct CDR3 sequences, around 33% seen once. The sequence was collected from a female donor with breast cancer. Some clones in this sample may be carry-over from other donors' samples. Sequencing was carried out using axillary lymph node tissue.

This chain's CDR3 is CASSPQITTGGNTIYF. CDR3 bases: TGTGCCAGCAGTCCCCAAATAACCACGGGAGGAAACACCATATATTTT. The chain couples TRBV6-5 to TRBJ1-3, with no clear D. The CDR3 is 16 amino acids. V was clipped by 5 bases and J by 4 bases, with 18 bases between them. Germline V gene data show CDR1 as MNHEY and CDR2 as SVGAGI.